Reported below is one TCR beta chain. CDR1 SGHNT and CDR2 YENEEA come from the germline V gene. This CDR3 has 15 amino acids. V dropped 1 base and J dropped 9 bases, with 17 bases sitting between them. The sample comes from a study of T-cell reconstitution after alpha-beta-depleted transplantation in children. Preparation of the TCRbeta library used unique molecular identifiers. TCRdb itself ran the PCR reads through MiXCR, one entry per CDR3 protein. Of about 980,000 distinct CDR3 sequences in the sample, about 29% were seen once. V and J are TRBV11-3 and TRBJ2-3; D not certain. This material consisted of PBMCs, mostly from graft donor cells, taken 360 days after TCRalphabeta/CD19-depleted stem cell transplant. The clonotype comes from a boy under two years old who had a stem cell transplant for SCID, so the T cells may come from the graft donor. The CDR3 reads CASSLGLAALNTQYF. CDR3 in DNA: TGTGCCAGCAGCTTAGGGTTGGCAGCCTTGAACACGCAGTATTTT.